These 13 T cell receptor beta chains originate from one sample sequenced in a study of blood T cell repertoires in COVID-19. Measured with immunoSEQ multiplex PCR; TCRdb has only the in-frame clones, and not every one. Among about 270,000 clones listed, about nine tenths were seen once. Sample: PBMCs or T cells enriched from blood (not recorded which). All receptors come from a woman in her 30s with acute COVID-19.

The genes are TRBV10-3 and TRBJ2-7; a weak D match, TRBD2 (6 bases). CDR3 length: 14 residues. CDR1 is ENHRY, CDR2 SYGVKD, per germline. V was clipped by 6 bases and J by 7 bases, with 19 bases between them. The CDR3: CAIRTSIDQGEQYF. DNA of the CDR3: TGTGCCATCAGGACTAGTATCGACCAAGGAGAGCAGTACTTC.

The chain has TRBV28 and TRBJ1-4, with D perhaps TRBD1 (5 bases). This CDR3 is built from 13 residues. V lost 4 bases and J 7 bases, leaving 10 bases between the germline ends. CDR1 is MDHEN, CDR2 SYDVKM, per germline. The CDR3 loop is CASSSRALEKLFF. CDR3 nucleotides: TGTGCCAGCAGTTCCAGGGCGCTTGAAAAACTGTTTTTT.

The V call is TRBV10-3, the J call TRBJ2-1, with 9 positions matching TRBD2. The germline CDR1 and CDR2 sequences are ENHRY and SYGVKD. The J segment lost 1 base and the V segment lost 1 base, leaving 2 bases of the junction unmatched. CDR3 size: 16 residues. This CDR3 reads CAISELTSGSYNEQFF. CDR3 DNA sequence: TGTGCCATCAGTGAGTTAACTAGCGGGTCCTACAATGAGCAGTTCTTC.

The genes are TRBV24-1 and TRBJ1-5; D is ambiguous. CDR3 size: 13 residues. The V gene lost 8 bases and the J gene lost 2 bases, with 9 bases spanning the gap. Germline lookup yields CDR1 KGHDR and CDR2 SFDVKD. CDR3 DNA: TGTGCCACCAACAGTAAGGGCAATCAGCCCCAGCATTTT. Protein product: CATNSKGNQPQHF.

The chain is built from TRBV7-3 and TRBJ1-1; TRBD1 aligns across 11 bases. The CDR3 contains 12 residues. Looked up from germline, CDR1 is SGHTA and CDR2 is FQGTGA. Losses at the gene ends were 8 bases for V and 4 bases for J; bases not matched to a gene: 0. The CDR3 loop reads CASGTGGTEAFF. The CDR3 bases are TGTGCCAGCGGGACAGGGGGCACTGAAGCTTTCTTT.

The chain has TRBV7-8 and TRBJ1-2; D is perhaps TRBD1 (6 bases). The CDR3 runs to 15 residues. The V and J ends lost 0 bases and 8 bases respectively, with 16 bases between them. The V gene's germline CDR1 is SGHVS and CDR2 FQNEAQ. CDR3 in amino acids: CASSLAGVGGRGYTF. CDR3 bases: TGTGCCAGCAGCTTAGCAGGAGTAGGGGGTCGGGGCTACACCTTC.

J is TRBJ2-7 and V is TRBV5-1; TRBD1 aligns across 9 bases. The CDR3 consists of 16 residues. CDR1 SGHRS and CDR2 YFSETQ come from the germline V gene. V lost 4 bases and J lost 3; bases outside the gene matches: 11. The CDR3 sequence: CASSQAVPGQGYEQYF. The CDR3 nucleotides read TGCGCCAGCAGCCAAGCTGTTCCGGGACAGGGCTACGAGCAGTACTTC.

The CDR3 sequence is CASRDSINEKLFF. In DNA form, the CDR3 reads TGTGCCAGCAGGGACAGCATTAATGAAAAACTGTTTTTT. V gene TRBV2 combines with J gene TRBJ1-4; D is perhaps TRBD1 (6 bases). The V gene lost 6 bases and the J gene lost 4 bases, with 9 bases spanning the gap. The length of the CDR3 is 13 residues. Germline CDR1 is SNHLY and CDR2 is FYNNEI.

The J gene is TRBJ1-1, the V gene TRBV5-1; D unclear. V was clipped by 0 bases and J by 5 bases, with 11 bases between them. From germline, CDR1 is SGHRS and CDR2 YFSETQ. The CDR3 spans 14 residues. The CDR3 protein is CASSLDGLDTEAFF. In DNA, the CDR3 is TGCGCCAGCAGCTTGGACGGTCTTGATACTGAAGCTTTCTTT.

The gene calls are TRBV21-1 and TRBJ2-7; no check of the table's D call, TRBD2, against the DNA was made. TRBV21-1 is described as a pseudogene. CDR3 length: 14 amino acids. The CDR3 DNA is TGTGCCAGCAGCGCCCCAATGCGGCGGGAGTGGTGGTACTTC. Translating it yields CASSAPMRREWWYF.

This chain uses TRBV7-2 with TRBJ2-5; 7 positions match TRBD1. J was trimmed by 5 bases and V by 3 bases; bases with no gene match: 3. The CDR3 is 13 residues long. The germline V gene has CDR1 SGHTA and CDR2 FQGNSA. The CDR3 DNA reads as TGTGCCAGCAGCTTTAAGGGGGCTGAGACCCAGTACTTC. Translation gives CASSFKGAETQYF.

The rearrangement links TRBV7-9 to TRBJ2-7; 11 bases match TRBD2. CDR3 length equals 19 residues. Germline V gene data show CDR1 as SEHNR and CDR2 as FQNEAQ (reference sequence). V was pared by 4 bases and J by 6 bases, with 20 bases of the junction left unmatched. The CDR3: CASSSSWGLAGGPSAEQYF. CDR3 coding DNA: TGTGCCAGCAGCTCCTCCTGGGGGCTAGCGGGAGGACCCTCGGCCGAGCAGTACTTC.

On this clone: Other nucleotide sequences in the sample specify the same CDR3. The chain uses TRBV18 and TRBJ2-1; D is ambiguous. CDR3 length: 14 amino acids. Per the germline V gene, CDR1 is KGHSH and CDR2 is LQKENI. V lost 2 bases and J 2 bases, leaving 7 bases between the germline ends. CDR3 sequence reads: CASSPGQPYNEQFF. As DNA, the CDR3 is TGTGCCAGCTCACCAGGGCAGCCCTACAATGAGCAGTTCTTC.